These 8 T cell receptor beta chains were sequenced from one sample in a study of a mutant IDH1 vaccine in newly diagnosed glioma. Only in-frame clones appear in the TCRdb table, and some are missing; sequencing was by immunoSEQ multiplex PCR. The table lists 70,000 to 90,000 clones, about 91% of them singletons. Sample time point: week 5, during vaccination. Vaccination used 300 ug of mutant IDH1 20-mer peptide per dose, with topical imiquimod. No antigen is known for these receptors. The material was PBMCs, obtained from a glioma patient whose treatment included an IDH1 peptide vaccine. These receptors were collected from a woman between 50 and 59 years old with glioma.

The chain uses TRBV9 and TRBJ1-1; D perhaps matches TRBD1 (6 bases). V lost 4 bases, J lost 5 bases, and 21 bases lay in between. The CDR3 spans 16 residues. Looked up from germline, CDR1 is SGDLS and CDR2 is YYNGEE. The CDR3 bases are TGTGCCAGCAGCCCCCTTAGGGGGAAGGGGGGTACTGAAGCTTTCTTT. Translation gives CASSPLRGKGGTEAFF.

The chain has TRBV19 and TRBJ2-7; D call uncertain. CDR3 size: 13 residues. In germline, CDR1 is LNHDA, CDR2 SQIVND (reference sequence). Trimming pared 8 bases from V and 0 bases from J, leaving 11 bases between. This chain's CDR3 is CASARLSSYEQYF. For the CDR3, the DNA is TGTGCCAGTGCTAGATTATCCTCCTACGAGCAGTACTTC.

The rearrangement links TRBV29-1 to TRBJ2-3; D is ambiguous. In germline, CDR1 is SQVTM, CDR2 ANQGSEA. V gave up 4 bases and J gave up 2 bases, with 10 bases separating them. CDR3 size: 13 residues. CDR3 residues: CSVGLPYTDTQYF. CDR3 DNA sequence: TGCAGCGTTGGGCTCCCCTACACAGATACGCAGTATTTT.

CDR3 sequence (DNA): TGTGCCAGCTCACCGGACAGGGGTCCGCACACAGATACGCAGTATTTT. Protein: CASSPDRGPHTDTQYF. The chain is built from TRBV18 and TRBJ2-3; 9 bases align to TRBD1. The germline CDR1 and CDR2 sequences are KGHSH and LQKENI. The ends lost 3 bases at V and 2 bases at J; junction bases unmatched: 6. There are 16 residues in the CDR3. The entire variable domain, with the rest obtained from reference TRBV18 and TRBJ2-3, is as follows: NAGVMQNPRHLVRRRGQEARLRCSPMKGHSHVYWYRQLPEEGLKFMVYLQKENIIDESGMPKERFSAEFPKEGPSILRIQQVVRGDSAAYFCASSPDRGPHTDTQYFGPGTRLTVL.

This chain joins TRBV11-1 and TRBJ1-1, with a tentative D call TRBD1 (6 bases). The CDR3 loop spans 14 amino acids. The V and J ends lost 5 bases and 2 bases respectively, with 12 bases between them. Per germline, CDR1 SGHAT and CDR2 FQDESV (reference sequence). CDR3 sequence reads: CASSLQGYNTEAFF. Written as DNA, the CDR3 is TGTGCCAGCAGCCTGCAGGGGTATAACACTGAAGCTTTCTTT.

The chain carries TRBV7-3 and TRBJ1-1; D unclear. The CDR3 loop spans 13 amino acids. In germline, CDR1 is SGHTA, CDR2 FQGTGA. V lost 0 bases and J 6 bases, leaving 8 bases between the germline ends. CDR3 coding DNA: TGTGCCAGCAGCTTAACGTCAAGGGCTGAAGCTTTCTTT. This codes for CASSLTSRAEAFF.

This clone was found once. This chain connects TRBV30 to TRBJ1-5; a possible D gene is TRBD1 (6 bases). Trimming took off 2 bases at V and 6 bases at J, with 11 bases between the two ends. The germline gives CDR1 GTSNPN, CDR2 SVGIG (reference sequence). The CDR3 has 13 residues. CDR3 amino acids: CAWSHRAFQPQHF. The CDR3 bases are TGTGCCTGGAGTCACAGGGCATTTCAGCCCCAGCATTTT.

The chain couples TRBV9 to TRBJ2-3; the D is unclear. Germline V gene lookup returns CDR1 SGDLS and CDR2 YYNGEE. The germline V and J ends were trimmed by 0 bases and 4 bases, with 9 bases remaining between them. There are 14 residues in the CDR3. The CDR3: CASSVAGFSDTQYF. The CDR3 nucleotides read TGTGCCAGCAGCGTAGCTGGGTTTTCAGATACGCAGTATTTT.